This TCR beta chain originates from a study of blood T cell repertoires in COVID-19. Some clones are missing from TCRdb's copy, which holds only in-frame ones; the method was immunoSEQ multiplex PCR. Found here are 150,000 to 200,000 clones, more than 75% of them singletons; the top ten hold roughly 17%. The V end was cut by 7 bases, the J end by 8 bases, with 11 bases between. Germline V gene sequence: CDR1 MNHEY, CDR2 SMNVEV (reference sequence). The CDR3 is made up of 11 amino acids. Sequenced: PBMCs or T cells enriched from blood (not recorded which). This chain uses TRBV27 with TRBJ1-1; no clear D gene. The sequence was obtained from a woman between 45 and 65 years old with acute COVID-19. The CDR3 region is CASMRYGEAFF. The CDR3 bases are TGTGCCAGCATGAGGTACGGAGAAGCTTTCTTT.